A selection of T cell receptor beta chains follows, all from one sample in a study of post-analysis software for immune sequencing data. MiXCR was run by TCRdb on the PCR reads, yielding one entry per CDR3 protein. The table shows roughly 540,000 distinct CDR3 sequences, with less than 40% occurring only once. Sequencing was carried out using blood. These receptors were obtained from a girl aged 2-17 years with multiple sclerosis. CDR3s include the opening cysteine and the closing phenylalanine or tryptophan. The order of the fields is clone size, J gene, V gene, D gene, CDR3 protein, CDR3 DNA. A D gene is named only where the DNA matches it firmly. Size is omitted from some rows. Given values are once, few, many or a class for expanded clones.

abundance: NA
j_gene: TRBJ2-1
v_gene: TRBV28
d_gene: TRBD2
CDR3aa: CASSLRRGALGETQFF
CDR3nt: TGTGCCAGCAGTTTACGGCGGGGGGCGCTTGGAGAGACCCAGTTCTTC

abundance: NA
j_gene: TRBJ1-2
v_gene: TRBV29-1
d_gene: NA
CDR3aa: CSVAGGYGYTF
CDR3nt: TGCAGCGTTGCGGGGGGCTATGGCTACACCTTC

abundance: few
j_gene: TRBJ1-2
v_gene: TRBV27
d_gene: TRBD1
CDR3aa: CASGVTGTGAYGYTF
CDR3nt: TGTGCCAGCGGGGTCACCGGGACAGGGGCCTATGGCTACACCTTC

abundance: NA
j_gene: TRBJ2-5
v_gene: TRBV6-5
d_gene: NA
CDR3aa: CASSGGRDRQEQYF
CDR3nt: TGTGCCAGCTCTGGGGGCCGCGATAGGCAGGAGCAGTACTTC

abundance: NA
j_gene: TRBJ2-7
v_gene: TRBV20-1
d_gene: TRBD1
CDR3aa: CSTVGRPGQGSYEQYF
CDR3nt: TGCAGTACGGTCGGTCGGCCGGGACAGGGCTCCTACGAGCAGTACTTC

abundance: many
j_gene: TRBJ2-7
v_gene: TRBV7-2
d_gene: NA
CDR3aa: CASSADSSYEQYF
CDR3nt: TGTGCCAGCAGCGCGGACAGTTCCTACGAGCAGTACTTC

abundance: NA
j_gene: TRBJ1-1
v_gene: TRBV5-1
d_gene: TRBD1
CDR3aa: CASSLRDSGPLNTEAFF
CDR3nt: TGCGCCAGCAGCCTGCGGGACAGCGGGCCATTGAACACTGAAGCTTTCTTT

abundance: few
j_gene: TRBJ1-2
v_gene: TRBV20-1
d_gene: TRBD1
CDR3aa: CSGLTGDYYGYTF
CDR3nt: TGCAGTGGATTAACAGGGGATTACTATGGCTACACCTTC

abundance: few
j_gene: TRBJ1-1
v_gene: TRBV29-1
d_gene: NA
CDR3aa: CSVGGHMNTEAFF
CDR3nt: TGCAGCGTTGGGGGCCACATGAACACTGAAGCTTTCTTT

abundance: NA
j_gene: TRBJ1-5
v_gene: TRBV28
d_gene: NA
CDR3aa: CASRTGTKSNQPQHF
CDR3nt: TGTGCCAGCAGGACCGGGACGAAAAGCAATCAGCCCCAGCATTTT

abundance: few
j_gene: TRBJ2-1
v_gene: TRBV12-3/TRBV12-4
d_gene: TRBD2
CDR3aa: CASSSGIAGWNAHNEQFF
CDR3nt: TGTGCCAGCAGTTCGGGGATAGCGGGGTGGAATGCCCACAATGAGCAGTTCTTC

abundance: NA
j_gene: TRBJ2-7
v_gene: TRBV2
d_gene: NA
CDR3aa: CASSEGMRSEQYF
CDR3nt: TGTGCCAGCAGTGAAGGTATGCGTAGCGAGCAGTACTTC

abundance: NA
j_gene: TRBJ2-7
v_gene: TRBV3-1
d_gene: NA
CDR3aa: CASSQRLAHEQYF
CDR3nt: TGTGCCAGCAGCCAGAGGCTAGCCCACGAGCAGTACTTC

abundance: NA
j_gene: TRBJ2-7
v_gene: TRBV5-1
d_gene: NA
CDR3aa: CASSLASGTYEQYF
CDR3nt: TGCGCCAGCAGCTTGGCCTCCGGGACCTACGAGCAGTACTTC

abundance: few
j_gene: TRBJ1-2
v_gene: TRBV29-1
d_gene: NA
CDR3aa: CSVEGQAHYYGYTF
CDR3nt: TGCAGCGTTGAGGGGCAGGCACACTACTATGGCTACACCTTC

abundance: few
j_gene: TRBJ2-7
v_gene: TRBV5-1
d_gene: TRBD2
CDR3aa: CASSSRTSGEYEQYF
CDR3nt: TGCGCCAGCAGCTCCAGGACTAGCGGGGAATACGAGCAGTACTTC

abundance: few
j_gene: TRBJ2-4
v_gene: TRBV15
d_gene: TRBD2
CDR3aa: CATSRDLAGGTNIQYF
CDR3nt: TGTGCCACCAGCAGAGATCTAGCGGGGGGGACAAACATTCAGTACTTC

abundance: NA
j_gene: TRBJ2-6
v_gene: TRBV29-1
d_gene: NA
CDR3aa: CSAGDSFNSGANVLTF
CDR3nt: TGCAGCGCGGGGGACAGCTTTAACTCTGGGGCCAACGTCCTGACTTTC

abundance: NA
j_gene: TRBJ2-1
v_gene: TRBV7-8
d_gene: TRBD2
CDR3aa: CASSLTSGGLSTHNEQFF
CDR3nt: TGTGCCAGCAGCTTAACTAGCGGGGGCCTCTCTACTCACAATGAGCAGTTCTTC

abundance: few
j_gene: TRBJ1-2
v_gene: TRBV4-2
d_gene: NA
CDR3aa: CASSQVPPGLYGYTF
CDR3nt: TGTGCCAGCAGCCAAGTGCCTCCAGGGCTTTATGGCTACACCTTC

abundance: few
j_gene: TRBJ2-5
v_gene: TRBV6-6
d_gene: TRBD2
CDR3aa: CASSYGRAGETQYF
CDR3nt: TGTGCCAGCAGTTACGGGAGGGCCGGGGAGACCCAGTACTTC

abundance: few
j_gene: TRBJ1-2
v_gene: TRBV4-1
d_gene: NA
CDR3aa: CASSQRRGAIGYTF
CDR3nt: TGCGCCAGCAGCCAGAGACGGGGGGCGATAGGCTACACCTTC

abundance: NA
j_gene: TRBJ2-7
v_gene: TRBV12-3/TRBV12-4
d_gene: NA
CDR3aa: CASSLYGRGDVNYEQYF
CDR3nt: TGTGCCAGCAGTTTATATGGCAGGGGGGACGTTAACTACGAGCAGTACTTC

abundance: few
j_gene: TRBJ2-5
v_gene: TRBV5-1
d_gene: NA
CDR3aa: CASSLDPDREVYQETQYF
CDR3nt: TGCGCCAGCAGTCTGGACCCCGACAGGGAGGTTTACCAAGAGACCCAGTACTTC

abundance: NA
j_gene: TRBJ2-5
v_gene: TRBV4-1
d_gene: NA
CDR3aa: CASSQDPTFPETQYF
CDR3nt: TGCGCCAGCAGCCAGGACCCGACATTCCCGGAGACCCAGTACTTC

abundance: NA
j_gene: TRBJ1-5
v_gene: TRBV12-3/TRBV12-4
d_gene: TRBD1
CDR3aa: CASNRQGAGNQPQHF
CDR3nt: TGTGCCAGCAATCGGCAGGGGGCAGGCAATCAGCCCCAGCATTTT

abundance: NA
j_gene: TRBJ2-5
v_gene: TRBV7-2
d_gene: NA
CDR3aa: CASSFERETQYF
CDR3nt: TGTGCCAGCAGCTTTGAACGAGAGACCCAGTACTTC

abundance: few
j_gene: TRBJ2-5
v_gene: TRBV7-9
d_gene: NA
CDR3aa: CASSPGYHEQYF
CDR3nt: TGTGCCAGCAGTCCTGGATACCATGAGCAGTACTTC

abundance: NA
j_gene: TRBJ2-7
v_gene: TRBV12-3/TRBV12-4
d_gene: NA
CDR3aa: CASSLWRDEQYF
CDR3nt: TGTGCCAGCAGTTTGTGGAGAGACGAGCAGTACTTC

abundance: NA
j_gene: TRBJ2-3
v_gene: TRBV7-8
d_gene: TRBD2
CDR3aa: CASSTTAAGGSTDTQYF
CDR3nt: TGTGCCAGCAGCACTACAGCAGCGGGGGGGAGCACAGATACGCAGTATTTT

abundance: many
j_gene: TRBJ2-1
v_gene: TRBV29-1
d_gene: TRBD1
CDR3aa: CSVGRADREVNEQFF
CDR3nt: TGCAGCGTTGGGCGGGCGGACAGGGAGGTTAATGAGCAGTTCTTC